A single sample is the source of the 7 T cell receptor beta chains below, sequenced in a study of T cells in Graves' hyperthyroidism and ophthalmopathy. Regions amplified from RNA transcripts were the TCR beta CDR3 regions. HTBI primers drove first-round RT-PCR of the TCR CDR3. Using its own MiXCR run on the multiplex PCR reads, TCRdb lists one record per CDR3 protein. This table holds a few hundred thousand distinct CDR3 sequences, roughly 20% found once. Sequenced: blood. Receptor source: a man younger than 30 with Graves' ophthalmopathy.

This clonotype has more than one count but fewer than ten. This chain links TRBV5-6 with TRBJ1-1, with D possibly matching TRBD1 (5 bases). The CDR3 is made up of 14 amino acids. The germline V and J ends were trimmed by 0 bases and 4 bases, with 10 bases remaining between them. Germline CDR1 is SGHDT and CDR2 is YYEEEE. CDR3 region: CASSLAWGSTEAFF. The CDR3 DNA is TGTGCCAGCAGCTTGGCCTGGGGGAGCACTGAAGCTTTCTTT.

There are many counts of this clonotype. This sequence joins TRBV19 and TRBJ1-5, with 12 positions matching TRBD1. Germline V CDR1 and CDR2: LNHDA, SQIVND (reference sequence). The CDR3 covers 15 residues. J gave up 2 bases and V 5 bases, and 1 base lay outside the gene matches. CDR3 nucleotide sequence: TGTGCCAGTAGTCGGGACAGGGGGCGCAATCAGCCCCAGCATTTT. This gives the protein CASSRDRGRNQPQHF.

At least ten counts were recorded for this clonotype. The CDR3 region has the DNA TGTGCCAGCACCCCTTGGGGGAGCCAAGAGACCCAGTACTTC. Translating it yields CASTPWGSQETQYF. The gene calls are TRBV7-7 and TRBJ2-5; D may correspond to TRBD1 or TRBD2 (5 bases each). There are 14 residues in the CDR3. CDR1 is SSHAT and CDR2 is FNYEAQ in the germline V gene (reference sequence). V was cut by 7 bases and J by 1 base, with 13 bases left in between.

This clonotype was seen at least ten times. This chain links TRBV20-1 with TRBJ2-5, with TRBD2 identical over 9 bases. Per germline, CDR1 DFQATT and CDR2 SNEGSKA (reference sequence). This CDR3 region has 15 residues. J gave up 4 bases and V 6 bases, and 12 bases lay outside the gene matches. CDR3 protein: CSARRAGGGRETQYF. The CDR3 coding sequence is TGCAGTGCCAGGAGGGCGGGGGGGGGGCGAGAGACCCAGTACTTC.

Here the CDR3 reads CASSRPGLAGAYNEQFF. The DNA for the CDR3 is TGTGCCAGCAGCCGCCCGGGACTAGCGGGGGCGTACAATGAGCAGTTCTTC. The chain recombines TRBV3-1 with TRBJ2-1; TRBD2 matches 14 bases. There are 17 residues in the CDR3. Per the germline V gene, CDR1 is LGHDT and CDR2 is YNNKEL (reference sequence). The V gene end was trimmed by 4 bases and the J gene end by 4 bases; junction bases not matched to a gene: 6.

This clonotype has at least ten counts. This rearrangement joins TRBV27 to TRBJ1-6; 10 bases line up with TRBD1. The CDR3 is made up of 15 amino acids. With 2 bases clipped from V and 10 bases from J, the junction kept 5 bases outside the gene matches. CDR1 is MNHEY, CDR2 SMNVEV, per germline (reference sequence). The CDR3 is CASSLGTGDGSPLHF. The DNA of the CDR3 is TGTGCCAGCAGTTTAGGGACAGGGGACGGCTCACCCCTCCACTTT.

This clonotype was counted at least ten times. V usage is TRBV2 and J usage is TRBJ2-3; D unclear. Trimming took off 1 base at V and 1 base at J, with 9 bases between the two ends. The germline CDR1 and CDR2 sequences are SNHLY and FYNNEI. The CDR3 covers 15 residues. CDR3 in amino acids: CASSEESLGTDTQYF. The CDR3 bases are TGTGCCAGCAGTGAAGAGTCGCTCGGCACAGATACGCAGTATTTT.